This T cell receptor beta chain was recovered during a study of tumour-infiltrating T cells in Burkitt lymphoma. Across the whole study: The Burkitt lymphoma cohort spanned all epidemiological subtypes.

CDR1 and CDR2 from the germline V gene are PRHDT and FYEKMQ (reference sequence). The CDR3 covers 15 residues. V dropped 0 bases and J dropped 0 bases, with 9 bases sitting between them. Only in-frame clones appear in the TCRdb table, and some are missing; sequencing was by immunoSEQ multiplex PCR. The data hold under 950 clones, with around 19% observed a single time. Whole-study findings and limits: Public clonotypes, several, appeared across numerous Burkitt lymphoma patients.

Concerning this clone: The antigen remains unidentified. In the same sample, other DNA sequences code for this CDR3.

Sequencing used tumor tissue. V usage is TRBV13 and J usage is TRBJ2-7, with D unclear. This receptor was taken from a human donor with Burkitt lymphoma. CDR3 residues: CASSLGLGSSYEQYF. The DNA for the CDR3 is TGTGCCAGCAGCTTAGGTCTCGGAAGCTCCTACGAGCAGTACTTC.